Here is one T cell receptor beta chain with its context. The antigen is not known. These data belong to a study of beta chain bispecific antibodies for T cell cancers. Study-level background: The leukemia lines expressed TRBV12-3 (Jurkat) and TRBV5-5 (HPB-ALL). The study's findings and limits: Most targeted TRBV signal came from the leukemia cell line cells, not normal T cells.

Per germline, CDR1 SGHDT and CDR2 YYEEEE. The CDR3 consists of 17 residues. After removal of 4 bases from V and 3 bases from J, the junction contained 12 bases not matched to a gene. TCRdb re-called the 5' RACE reads through MiXCR, storing one row per CDR3 protein. The sample includes over 20,000 distinct CDR3 sequences, over 2% of them seen just once. Blood mononuclear cells were expanded for about three days using either OKT3 anti-CD3 antibody or CD3/CD28 beads. Some 5 x 10^4 normal T cells were cocultured with some 5 x 10^4 target cells and bispecific antibody. This chain joins TRBV5-6 and TRBJ2-2; 7 bases align to TRBD1. The sequenced sample consisted of healthy donor T cells cultured with leukemia cells. The receptor was isolated from a human donor in good health. Some clones in this sample may be carry-over from other donors' samples. CDR3 coding DNA: TGTGCCAGCAGCGAGCAGGAGACAGGGAAATACACCGGGGAGCTGTTTTTT. It yields the protein CASSEQETGKYTGELFF.